The 27 T cell receptor beta chains listed next were all sequenced from one sample in a study of OX40 agonist ivuxolimab in advanced cancers. Produced via immunoSEQ multiplex PCR; TCRdb's table is partial and in-frame only. Altogether under 100,000 clones are present, 75% to 90% being singletons, with the ten largest covering around 5.1%. The source was CD4+ or CD8+ T cells sorted from blood, collected in a trial of the OX40 agonist ivuxolimab. These receptors were taken from an adult with an advanced solid tumor such as melanoma, head and neck, liver or kidney cancer.

The chain combines TRBV6-1 with TRBJ1-3; D is ambiguous. V was cut by 5 bases and J by 8 bases, with 10 bases left in between. CDR1 is MNHNS, CDR2 SASEGT, per germline. The CDR3 is 12 residues long. DNA for the CDR3: TGTGCCAGCAGTCAGCACACTGACACCATATATTTT. It specifies CASSQHTDTIYF.

The rearrangement uses TRBV10-2 and TRBJ2-3; D remains ambiguous. The CDR3 has 16 amino acids. With 2 bases removed from V and 2 bases from J, the gap between germline ends came to 14 bases. Germline CDR1 reads WSHSY; CDR2 reads SAAADI. CDR3 sequence: CASSELAPITTDTQYF. CDR3 sequence (DNA): TGCGCCAGCAGTGAGCTGGCGCCGATTACCACAGATACGCAGTATTTT.

The chain combines TRBV23-1 with TRBJ1-5; D possibly corresponds to TRBD1 (6 bases). TRBV23-1 is placed among ORFs of uncertain function. CDR3 length equals 14 residues. V dropped 6 bases and J dropped 3 bases, with 12 bases sitting between them. The CDR3 coding sequence is TGCGCCAGCAGAAGGGGGACATACAATCAGCCCCAGCATTTT. Translation gives CASRRGTYNQPQHF.

On this clone itself: Other DNA sequences within the sample encode an identical CDR3. The chain employs TRBV6-5 and TRBJ2-7; D gene unclear. The V gene lost 4 bases and the J gene lost 1 base, with 5 bases spanning the gap. There are 12 residues in the CDR3. Germline assignment: CDR1 MNHEY and CDR2 SVGAGI. CDR3 DNA: TGTGCCAGCAGTTTAAGGTCCTACGAGCAGTACTTC. Translated: CASSLRSYEQYF.

The genes are TRBV4-3 and TRBJ1-2; D may be TRBD1 (6 bases). Germline CDR1 and CDR2: LGHNA and YSLEER. The V and J ends lost 2 bases and 6 bases respectively, with 13 bases between them. The CDR3 is made up of 14 amino acids. CDR3 DNA: TGCGCCAGCAGCCAAAGCGGGACACCAGATGGCTACACCTTC. Translating it yields CASSQSGTPDGYTF.

This clone was picked up a small number of times. The chain links TRBV11-3 to TRBJ2-7; D remains unclear. Between the trimmed V and J ends, which lost 4 bases and 2 bases, there was a span of 9 bases. Germline V gene lookup returns CDR1 SGHNT and CDR2 YENEEA. The CDR3 length is 13 residues. CDR3 sequence: CASSSGPTYEQYF. DNA for the CDR3: TGTGCCAGCAGCTCCGGGCCCACCTACGAGCAGTACTTC.

The rearrangement joins TRBV5-1 to TRBJ2-2; 8 bases are a match to TRBD1. This CDR3 has 14 amino acids. V lost 4 bases and J lost 8; bases outside the gene matches: 7. The germline CDR1 and CDR2 sequences are SGHRS and YFSETQ. In nucleotides, the CDR3 is TGCGCCAGCAGCGGAGGACAGGGCCGGGGGGAGCTGTTTTTT. Its protein product is CASSGGQGRGELFF.

The chain recombines TRBV6-5 with TRBJ1-1; tentative D call: TRBD1 (5 bases). CDR3 length: 13 residues. Trimming removed 7 bases at V and 7 bases at J, with 16 bases between. Germline V gene lookup returns CDR1 MNHEY and CDR2 SVGAGI. The CDR3 DNA is TGTGCCAGCATCCCGGGGGAGGGCGGTGAAGCTTTCTTT. The encoded protein is CASIPGEGGEAFF.

The rearrangement links TRBV5-6 to TRBJ1-2, with 9 bases identical to TRBD1. The CDR3 runs to 13 residues. With 4 bases clipped from V and 13 bases from J, the junction kept 11 bases outside the gene matches. In germline, CDR1 is SGHDT, CDR2 YYEEEE. In nucleotides, the CDR3 is TGTGCCAGCAGCCTGGACCGGGACAGGGATACCACCTTC. This codes for CASSLDRDRDTTF.

The chain uses TRBV4-3 and TRBJ2-1; 7 positions match TRBD1. The CDR3 totals 16 residues. CDR1 is LGHNA, CDR2 YSLEER, per germline. The junction had 9 bases not matched to a gene; V was cut back by 0 bases and J by 7 bases. This CDR3 reads CASSQDYRGRGNEQFF. CDR3 nucleotide sequence: TGCGCCAGCAGCCAAGATTACAGGGGAAGGGGGAATGAGCAGTTCTTC.

The chain has TRBV18 and TRBJ1-2; D remains unclear. V was clipped by 3 bases and J by 3 bases, with 8 bases between them. There are 13 residues in the CDR3. Germline values: CDR1 KGHSH, CDR2 LQKENI. The CDR3 loop is CASSPRRDYGYTF. The CDR3 DNA sequence: TGTGCCAGCTCACCCCGGAGAGACTATGGCTACACCTTC.

This chain uses TRBV10-3 with TRBJ2-4; 7 bases are shared with TRBD2. CDR1 ENHRY and CDR2 SYGVKD come from the germline V gene. V trimming: 2 bases; J trimming: 2 bases; junction bases outside the gene matches: 6. The CDR3 has 16 amino acids. The CDR3 here is CAISEELGGTKNIQYF. The DNA for the CDR3 is TGTGCCATCAGTGAGGAGTTGGGGGGGACCAAAAACATTCAGTACTTC.

The rearrangement uses TRBV27 and TRBJ1-2; the match to TRBD1 covers 9 bases. J gave up 8 bases and V 6 bases, and 13 bases lay outside the gene matches. Germline CDR1 MNHEY, CDR2 SMNVEV (reference sequence). The CDR3 covers 15 residues. CDR3 DNA sequence: TGTGCCAGCAGGCGACAGGGGGAAACTTTCTCGGGCTACACCTTC. It encodes CASRRQGETFSGYTF.

The chain recombines TRBV6-1 with TRBJ2-7, with a tentative D call TRBD1 (5 bases). The CDR3 has 15 amino acids. Germline-derived CDR1 and CDR2 are MNHNS and SASEGT. V lost 1 base and J 1 base, leaving 11 bases between the germline ends. In DNA form, the CDR3 reads TGTGCCAGCAGTGAAGTTGGGGCACGGTCCTACGAGCAGTACTTC. It translates to CASSEVGARSYEQYF.

The rearrangement uses TRBV5-1 and TRBJ1-4; a possible D gene is TRBD1 (5 bases). Trimming removed 0 bases at V and 6 bases at J, with 12 bases between. The length of the CDR3 is 15 residues. Per germline, CDR1 SGHRS and CDR2 YFSETQ. CDR3 in amino acids: CASSLGVQGYEKLFF. The CDR3 coding sequence is TGCGCCAGCAGCTTGGGAGTTCAGGGCTATGAAAAACTGTTTTTT.

The V call is TRBV5-1, the J call TRBJ2-3, with a tentative D call TRBD2 (7 bases). CDR3 length: 14 residues. Germline V CDR1 and CDR2: SGHRS, YFSETQ. V was trimmed by 5 bases and J by 5 bases, leaving 15 bases between them. The CDR3 reads CASSQTSRGDTQYF. CDR3 nucleotides: TGCGCCAGCAGTCAGACTAGCAGGGGAGATACGCAGTATTTT.

The chain links TRBV11-2 to TRBJ1-1; no clear D gene. Germline V gene data show CDR1 as SGHAT and CDR2 as FQNNGV. The CDR3 totals 16 residues. Trimming removed 5 bases at V and 0 bases at J, with 16 bases between. CDR3 residues: CASSPKALTMNTEAFF. The DNA of the CDR3 is TGTGCCAGCAGCCCTAAGGCACTAACTATGAACACTGAAGCTTTCTTT.

The rearrangement joins TRBV7-2 to TRBJ2-1; 8 bases align to TRBD2. J gave up 4 bases and V 2 bases, and 4 bases lay outside the gene matches. This CDR3 has 15 amino acids. CDR1 and CDR2 from the germline V gene are SGHTA and FQGNSA. Here the CDR3 DNA reads TGTGCCAGCAGCTTAAGAGGCGGGGGGTACAATGAGCAGTTCTTC. Amino acid sequence: CASSLRGGGYNEQFF.

This chain links TRBV19 with TRBJ1-2; D unclear. Germline lookup yields CDR1 LNHDA and CDR2 SQIVND (reference sequence). Trimming removed 8 bases from V and 2 bases from J, with 15 bases in between. The CDR3 loop spans 14 amino acids. The CDR3 DNA reads TGTGCCAGTGCAGAGGACGATCTCAACTATGGCTACACCTTC. It yields the protein CASAEDDLNYGYTF.

The chain links TRBV5-6 to TRBJ2-5, with 9 bases identical to TRBD1. TRBJ2-7 explains the end of the DNA better; the J call may be wrong. The CDR3 has 15 amino acids. From germline, CDR1 is SGHDT and CDR2 YYEEEE. CDR3 nucleotide sequence: TGTGCCAGCAGCCCCCCGGGGACAGGGATCTACGAGCAGTACTTC. It encodes CASSPPGTGIYEQYF.

V and J are TRBV27 and TRBJ1-4, with D possibly TRBD1 on 6 matching bases. CDR3 size: 14 residues. Trimming removed 5 bases at V and 2 bases at J, with 9 bases between. Germline CDR1 reads MNHEY; CDR2 reads SMNVEV (reference sequence). In DNA form, the CDR3 reads TGTGCCAGCAGTCCGGACAGCACTAATGAAAAACTGTTTTTT. It specifies CASSPDSTNEKLFF.

The chain has TRBV7-4 and TRBJ2-5; no clear D gene. V was clipped by 5 bases and J by 5 bases, with 18 bases between them. Looked up from germline, CDR1 is SGHVT and CDR2 is SQSDAQ. The CDR3 has 15 amino acids. The CDR3 nucleotides are TGTGCCAGCAGCCAAATTCAGACGTTTTCGGAGACCCAGTACTTC. It specifies CASSQIQTFSETQYF.

The CDR3 nucleotides are TGTGCCAGCAGTTGGGACAGCGGCCCTAAAAACATTCAGTACTTC. Protein product: CASSWDSGPKNIQYF. The chain recombines TRBV6-5 with TRBJ2-4, with 7 bases that match TRBD1. CDR1 and CDR2 (germline): MNHEY, SVGAGI. The CDR3 consists of 15 residues. The V gene end was trimmed by 4 bases and the J gene end by 4 bases; junction bases not matched to a gene: 7.

The chain has TRBV7-3 and TRBJ2-2; D not certain. The CDR3 length is 12 residues. Trimming cost V 5 bases and J 5 bases, with 6 bases left between them. Germline CDR1 is SGHTA and CDR2 is FQGTGA. CDR3 nucleotides: TGTGCCAGCAGCCCGTGGACCGGGGAGCTGTTTTTT. Residues: CASSPWTGELFF.

This chain connects TRBV7-9 to TRBJ2-1; TRBD1 matches at 7 bases. The CDR3 length is 14 residues. Trimming removed 1 base from V and 7 bases from J; junction bases left unmatched: 4. The V gene's germline CDR1 is SEHNR and CDR2 FQNEAQ (reference sequence). DNA of the CDR3: TGTGCCAGCAGCTTAGGGGACAGCAGGAATGAGCAGTTCTTC. Translation gives CASSLGDSRNEQFF. The full variable domain, rest sourced from reference TRBV7-9 and TRBJ2-1, is DTGVSQNPRHKITKRGQNVTFRCDPISEHNRLYWYRQTLGQGPEFLTYFQNEAQLEKSRLLSDRFSAERPKGSFSTLEIQRTEQGDSAMYLCASSLGDSRNEQFFGPGTRLTVL.

This rearrangement joins TRBV10-3 to TRBJ1-6, with unresolved D. The CDR3 runs 16 residues. The germline gives CDR1 ENHRY, CDR2 SYGVKD. Trimming removed 2 bases at V and 10 bases at J, with 18 bases between. CDR3 nucleotide sequence: TGTGCCATCAGTGAGCCCCGGGCCCAGGAGACCTCACCCCTCCACTTT. Translated, it gives CAISEPRAQETSPLHF.

This chain joins TRBV7-2 and TRBJ2-7, with D perhaps TRBD2 (6 bases). This CDR3 spans 15 amino acids. V lost 1 base and J 3 bases, leaving 13 bases between the germline ends. Germline V gene sequence: CDR1 SGHTA, CDR2 FQGNSA. The DNA of the CDR3 is TGTGCCAGCAGCTTAGATGGCGGGACCCACTACGAGCAGTACTTC. Protein: CASSLDGGTHYEQYF.